This entry lists 15 T cell receptor beta chains sequenced from one sample in a study of blood T cell repertoires in COVID-19. Sequencing was performed with immunoSEQ multiplex PCR; in TCRdb, only in-frame clones are kept and a portion is missing. Of a few hundred thousand clones listed, roughly 86% are singletons. Sequenced input: peripheral blood. The receptors originated from a woman younger than 45 with COVID-19, enrolled during active disease.

This clone turned up a few times. The chain recombines TRBV15 with TRBJ2-2, with 8 bases that match TRBD2. Germline CDR1 and CDR2: LNHNV and YYDKDF (reference sequence). V lost 5 bases, J lost 4 bases, and 6 bases stayed unmatched. The CDR3 is 15 residues long. CDR3 sequence reads: CATSPGTSSTGELFF. Here the CDR3 DNA reads TGTGCCACCAGCCCAGGGACTAGTTCCACCGGGGAGCTGTTTTTT.

The chain combines TRBV30 with TRBJ1-4; 7 bases line up with TRBD1. This CDR3 has 13 amino acids. Losses at the gene ends were 5 bases for V and 3 bases for J; bases not matched to a gene: 3. CDR1 GTSNPN and CDR2 SVGIG come from the germline V gene (reference sequence). The CDR3 DNA is TGTGCCTGGCGCCAGGGGGCTAATGAAAAACTGTTTTTT. Residues: CAWRQGANEKLFF.

The chain recombines TRBV19 with TRBJ2-1, with D maybe TRBD1 (6 bases). Trimming removed 5 bases from V and 6 bases from J, with 11 bases in between. Germline CDR1 and CDR2: LNHDA and SQIVND (reference sequence). This CDR3 spans 13 amino acids. CDR3 bases: TGTGCCAGTAGTTGGGGGCCTGGCAATGAGCAGTTCTTC. Translation: CASSWGPGNEQFF.

This clone is large. This rearrangement joins TRBV5-4 to TRBJ1-5; 10 positions agree with TRBD1. CDR1 and CDR2 from the germline V gene are SGHNT and YYREEE (reference sequence). V lost 6 bases to trimming and J lost 6 bases; unmatched junction nucleotides: 6. CDR3 size: 14 residues. CDR3 amino acids: CASNRQGASQPQHF. DNA for the CDR3: TGTGCCAGCAACCGACAGGGGGCAAGTCAGCCCCAGCATTTT.

The chain carries TRBV7-7 and TRBJ2-2; D possibly corresponds to TRBD2 (5 bases). The CDR3 length is 13 residues. Germline V CDR1 and CDR2: SSHAT, FNYEAQ (reference sequence). The ends were cut back, 5 bases at V and 5 bases at J, with 9 bases in the middle. Written as DNA, the CDR3 is TGTGCCAGCAGCGTCGGGGTGACCGGGGAGCTGTTTTTT. It codes for CASSVGVTGELFF.

The chain is built from TRBV4-1 and TRBJ1-4, with D hard to call. Germline values: CDR1 MGHRA, CDR2 YSYEKL. CDR3 length equals 16 residues. The V and J ends lost 0 bases and 3 bases respectively, with 11 bases between them. CDR3 sequence reads: CASSQESYGANEKLFF. CDR3 bases: TGCGCCAGCAGCCAAGAATCGTACGGGGCTAATGAAAAACTGTTTTTT.

The genes are TRBV7-9 and TRBJ2-1; 15 positions match TRBD2. This CDR3 is 16 amino acids long. V lost 3 bases to trimming and J lost 7 bases; unmatched junction nucleotides: 4. Germline loops: CDR1 SEHNR, CDR2 FQNEAQ (reference sequence). The CDR3 DNA reads TGTGCCAGCAGCTTGCTGGGGACTAGCGGGGGGAATGAGCAGTTCTTC. Residues: CASSLLGTSGGNEQFF.

The genes are TRBV7-9 and TRBJ1-2, with D perhaps TRBD1 (6 bases). The CDR3 sequence is 12 residues long. V gave up 3 bases and J gave up 5 bases, with 7 bases separating them. Germline assignment: CDR1 SEHNR and CDR2 FQNEAQ (reference sequence). The CDR3 here is CASSFGQYGYTF. Here the CDR3 DNA reads TGTGCCAGCAGCTTCGGACAGTATGGCTACACCTTC.

The chain carries TRBV27 and TRBJ2-3; 9 bases are a match to TRBD2. Losses at the gene ends were 7 bases for V and 5 bases for J; bases not matched to a gene: 7. Per germline, CDR1 MNHEY and CDR2 SMNVEV (reference sequence). This CDR3 comprises 14 residues. CDR3 protein: CASIPAGGVDTQYF. In DNA, the CDR3 is TGTGCCAGCATCCCAGCGGGGGGTGTAGATACGCAGTATTTT.

The genes are TRBV4-2 and TRBJ1-3; D is uncertain. CDR3 size: 19 residues. V lost 2 bases and J lost 4, with 24 bases in between. The germline gives CDR1 LGHNA, CDR2 YNFKEQ. The CDR3 region is CASSQWGKREAINGNTIYF. Here the CDR3 DNA reads TGTGCCAGCAGCCAATGGGGAAAGAGGGAGGCTATAAACGGAAACACCATATATTTT.

This clone showed up just once. The rearrangement uses TRBV6-5 and TRBJ2-3; 14 bases map to TRBD2. The germline V gene has CDR1 MNHEY and CDR2 SVGAGI. The CDR3 loop spans 15 amino acids. J gave up 4 bases and V 6 bases, and 3 bases lay outside the gene matches. The CDR3 loop reads CASSGLAGGADTQYF. The CDR3 nucleotides read TGTGCCAGCAGCGGACTAGCGGGGGGTGCAGATACGCAGTATTTT.

V gene TRBV11-3 combines with J gene TRBJ1-2; D might be TRBD1 (5 bases). This CDR3 is 15 amino acids long. The V and J ends lost 1 base and 3 bases respectively, with 12 bases between them. CDR1 is SGHNT and CDR2 is YENEEA in the germline V gene. The CDR3 protein is CASSLAAGLDYGYTF. The DNA of the CDR3 is TGTGCCAGCAGCTTAGCCGCAGGGCTCGACTATGGCTACACCTTC.

The gene calls are TRBV6-4 and TRBJ2-3; D perhaps matches TRBD1 (6 bases). This CDR3 has 17 amino acids. Trimming shortened V by 3 bases and J by 0 bases, and 16 bases separated the two germline ends. The V gene's germline CDR1 is MRHNA and CDR2 SNTAGT. CDR3 nucleotides: TGTGCCAGCAGTGAACAGGGAGTGGGGAGTAGCACAGATACGCAGTATTTT. Translation: CASSEQGVGSSTDTQYF.

This chain links TRBV10-3 with TRBJ2-3, with 8 bases matching TRBD1. The germline V gene encodes CDR1 ENHRY and CDR2 SYGVKD. The CDR3 extends over 16 amino acids. Trimming at V came to 6 bases and at J to 1 base, leaving 9 bases not matched to a gene. CDR3 DNA: TGTGCCATCAGCGGTATCAGGGGGCTCGGCACAGATACGCAGTATTTT. Translating it yields CAISGIRGLGTDTQYF.

Note on this clone: This sample includes further DNA sequences coding for the same CDR3. The V gene is TRBV3-1 (or the pseudogene TRBV3-2), the J gene TRBJ1-2; D gene ambiguous. This CDR3 is built from 13 residues. Germline V gene data show CDR1 as LGHDT and CDR2 as YNNKEL (reference sequence). Deletions cut 0 bases from V and 7 bases from J, with 9 bases between. As DNA, the CDR3 is TGTGCCAGCAGCCAAGAAGCCCCGGGTGGCTACACCTTC. It encodes CASSQEAPGGYTF.